This record concerns one TCR beta chain sequence. Other DNA sequences in the same sample also yield this CDR3. In germline, CDR1 is SGHVS, CDR2 FQNEAQ. V was pared by 1 base and J by 3 bases, with 7 bases of the junction left unmatched. The CDR3 length is 16 residues. The record originates from a study of control samples from healthy donors and cancer patients. Only in-frame clones appear in the TCRdb table, and some are missing; sequencing was by immunoSEQ multiplex PCR. The data show under 200,000 clones, about 94% seen once. This clonotype was sampled from a woman in her thirties or forties in good health. Sequencing was done on a sample of blood. The rearrangement uses TRBV7-8 and TRBJ2-5; TRBD2 matches at 8 bases. The CDR3 sequence: CASSLGTSGTKETQYF. CDR3 coding DNA: TGTGCCAGCAGCTTAGGAACTAGCGGCACTAAAGAGACCCAGTACTTC.